The clone carrying this TCR beta chain has just a few counts. The data stem from a study of patients and donors after allogeneic stem cell transplantation. V lost 5 bases to trimming and J lost 1 base, with 11 bases between them. The CDR3 spans 14 residues. MiXCR was run by TCRdb on the RT-PCR reads, yielding one entry per CDR3 protein. The data contain about 160,000 distinct CDR3 sequences, about 24% of them seen just once; the ten biggest clones take up 20% to 30%. This chain joins TRBV12-3 or TRBV12-4 and TRBJ2-5, with D hard to call. Sequencing input: blood, either unsorted or a sorted T cell fraction (not recorded which). This clonotype was sampled from a human donor who was either an allogeneic HSCT recipient or a stem cell or donor lymphocyte infusion donor (not recorded which). It is not recorded whose cells these are; they may come from a transplant donor. CDR3 in DNA: TGTGCCAGCAGTGACCGGTGGATCCAAGAGACCCAGTACTTC. This codes for CASSDRWIQETQYF.